The 4 T cell receptor beta chains below come from one sample, sequenced in a study of cytomegalovirus exposure and HLA in healthy donors. With 60 Vbeta and 13 Jbeta primers, the PCR was carried out. The repertoire was sequenced with immunoSEQ multiplex PCR; TCRdb's copy has only in-frame clones and lacks some. The table lists approximately 110,000 clones, less than 75% of them singletons. What was sequenced was PBMCs. The receptors derive from a man between 40 and 49 years old in good health and CMV-seropositive.

The V and J genes are TRBV2 and TRBJ2-7, with TRBD1 matching over 10 bases. CDR1 is SNHLY, CDR2 FYNNEI, per germline. This CDR3 has 13 residues. Trimming removed 9 bases from V and 5 bases from J; junction bases left unmatched: 7. The CDR3 DNA is TGTGCCAGAGAGGGACAGGGGCGGAACGAGCAGTACTTC. It codes for CAREGQGRNEQYF.

This clone was counted a few times. This rearrangement joins TRBV13 to TRBJ2-1, with 7 bases lining up with TRBD2. Germline lookup yields CDR1 PRHDT and CDR2 FYEKMQ (reference sequence). V lost 8 bases, J lost 4 bases, and 14 bases stayed unmatched. The length of the CDR3 is 16 residues. The CDR3 DNA reads TGTGCCAGCTTAAGCGGGGCACCACCTTTTTACAATGAGCAGTTCTTC. Protein sequence: CASLSGAPPFYNEQFF.

The sample holds one count of this clone. This chain uses TRBV11-3 with TRBJ2-2; no firm D call. V lost 2 bases and J lost 6, with 7 bases in between. Germline V gene lookup returns CDR1 SGHNT and CDR2 YENEEA. This CDR3 contains 13 residues. CDR3 DNA: TGTGCCAGCAGCTTATCAATAGCCGGGGAGCTGTTTTTT. The encoded protein is CASSLSIAGELFF.

The chain employs TRBV6-5 and TRBJ2-7, with a weak D call TRBD1 (6 bases). The CDR3 loop spans 14 amino acids. Germline V CDR1 and CDR2: MNHEY, SVGAGI. The V end was cut by 2 bases, the J end by 6 bases, with 14 bases between. The CDR3: CASSYRQENGEQYV. CDR3 nucleotides: TGTGCCAGCAGTTACCGACAGGAAAATGGCGAGCAGTACGTC.